This T cell receptor (beta chain) was observed in a study of blood T cell repertoires in COVID-19. Study as a whole: Samples of COVID-19 (acute and convalescent) were obtained from the United States, Italy and Spain.

Germline V CDR1 and CDR2: SQVTM, ANQGSEA. J was trimmed by 4 bases and V by 6 bases; bases with no gene match: 6. The CDR3 sequence is 13 residues long. Assay used: immunoSEQ multiplex PCR; TCRdb lists only in-frame clones, some missing. The data contain hundreds of thousands of clones, over 70% of them singletons. The source material was peripheral blood. The clonotype comes from an older man with acute or convalescent COVID-19. This chain links TRBV29-1 with TRBJ2-7; 10 nucleotides align to TRBD2. CDR3 in amino acids: CSVSGGAGYEQYF. In DNA form, the CDR3 reads TGCAGCGTCAGCGGGGGGGCCGGTTACGAGCAGTACTTC.